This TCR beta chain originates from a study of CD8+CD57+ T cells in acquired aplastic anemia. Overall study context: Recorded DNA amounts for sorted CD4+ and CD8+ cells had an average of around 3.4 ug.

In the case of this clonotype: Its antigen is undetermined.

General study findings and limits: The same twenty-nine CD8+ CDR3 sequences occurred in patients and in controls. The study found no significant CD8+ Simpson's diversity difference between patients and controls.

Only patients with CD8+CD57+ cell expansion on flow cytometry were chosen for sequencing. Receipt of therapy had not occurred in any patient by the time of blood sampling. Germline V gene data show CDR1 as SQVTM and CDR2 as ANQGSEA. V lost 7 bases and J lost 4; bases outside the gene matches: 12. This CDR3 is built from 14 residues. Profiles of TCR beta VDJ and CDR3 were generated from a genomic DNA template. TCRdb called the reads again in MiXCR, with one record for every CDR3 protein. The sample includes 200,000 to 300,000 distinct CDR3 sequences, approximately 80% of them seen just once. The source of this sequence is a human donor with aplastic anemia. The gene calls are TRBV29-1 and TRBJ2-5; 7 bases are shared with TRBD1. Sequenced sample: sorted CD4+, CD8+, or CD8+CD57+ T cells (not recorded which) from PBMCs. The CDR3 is CSATGTEGTETQYF. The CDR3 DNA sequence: TGCAGCGCGACCGGGACAGAAGGCACAGAGACCCAGTACTTC.